One and the same sample provided the 29 T cell receptor beta chains below, sequenced in a study of cytomegalovirus exposure and HLA in healthy donors. Sequencing was performed with immunoSEQ multiplex PCR; in TCRdb, only in-frame clones are kept and a portion is missing. The table lists fewer than 200,000 clones, around nine tenths of them singletons, with 1.4% in the top ten. The sequenced material came from PBMCs. These receptors came from a woman aged 30 to 39 in good health and CMV-seronegative.

This clone was picked up one time. J is TRBJ2-3 and V is TRBV5-1, with D possibly being TRBD2 (6 bases). Trimming took off 0 bases at V and 6 bases at J, with 8 bases between the two ends. This CDR3 is 13 amino acids long. Germline V gives CDR1 SGHRS, CDR2 YFSETQ. The CDR3 DNA reads as TGCGCCAGCAGCTTGGGGGGGGAGGATACGCAGTATTTT. This encodes CASSLGGEDTQYF. The full variable domain, completed using reference TRBV5-1 and TRBJ2-3, is KAGVTQTPRYLIKTRGQQVTLSCSPISGHRSVSWYQQTPGQGLQFLFEYFSETQRNKGNFPGRFSGRQFSNSRSEMNVSTLELGDSALYLCASSLGGEDTQYFGPGTRLTVL.

The chain uses TRBV30 and TRBJ1-1; no firm D call. The CDR3 consists of 16 residues. The V end lost 2 bases, the J end lost 5 bases, and 21 bases lay between the germline ends. Germline-derived CDR1 and CDR2 are GTSNPN and SVGIG (reference sequence). DNA of the CDR3: TGTGCCTGGAGTACGGGTGTCGATCGTTGGAAAACTGAAGCTTTCTTT. Its translation is CAWSTGVDRWKTEAFF. The full variable domain, its missing parts supplied by reference TRBV30 and TRBJ1-1, is SQTIHQWPATLVQPVGSPLSLECTVEGTSNPNLYWYRQAAGRGLQLLFYSVGIGQISSEVPQNLSASRPQDRQFILSSKKLLLSDSGFYLCAWSTGVDRWKTEAFFGQGTRLTVV.

J is TRBJ2-2 and V is TRBV10-2; TRBD2 agrees at 11 bases. Germline V gives CDR1 WSHSY, CDR2 SAAADI. Trimming removed 10 bases from V and 4 bases from J; junction bases left unmatched: 14. There are 17 residues in the CDR3. The CDR3 coding sequence is TGCGCCACCCAGCTCATAGCGGGGGGGCCGAGCACCGGGGAGCTGTTTTTT. Residues: CATQLIAGGPSTGELFF.

This clone has only one observation. This rearrangement joins TRBV27 to TRBJ2-5; the match to TRBD2 covers 8 bases. Per germline, CDR1 MNHEY and CDR2 SMNVEV (reference sequence). The CDR3 is 15 amino acids. With 7 bases clipped from V and 2 bases from J, the junction kept 9 bases outside the gene matches. CDR3 nucleotide sequence: TGTGCCAGCAAACCCACCCCGGGGGGGCAAGAGACCCAGTACTTC. Translating gives CASKPTPGGQETQYF.

This clone was seen a few times. V and J are TRBV15 and TRBJ2-1; TRBD2 is a possible D gene (6 bases). The CDR3 has 16 amino acids. Germline V gene sequence: CDR1 LNHNV, CDR2 YYDKDF (reference sequence). Trimming shortened V by 0 bases and J by 0 bases, and 9 bases separated the two germline ends. CDR3: CATSRDRRGSYNEQFF. The CDR3 DNA sequence: TGTGCCACCAGCAGAGATCGGCGGGGCTCCTACAATGAGCAGTTCTTC.

This clone was seen once. The V and J genes are TRBV13 and TRBJ1-1; D is undetermined. This CDR3 region has 15 residues. Germline V CDR1 and CDR2: PRHDT, FYEKMQ (reference sequence). Trimming removed 4 bases from V and 4 bases from J, with 16 bases in between. CDR3 sequence (DNA): TGTGCCAGCAGCTCCTCAATTGGAGCGGGCACTGAAGCTTTCTTT. This encodes CASSSSIGAGTEAFF.

The chain links TRBV5-1 to TRBJ1-6; D perhaps matches TRBD1 (6 bases). Germline assignment: CDR1 SGHRS and CDR2 YFSETQ. V lost 0 bases, J lost 11 bases, and 18 bases lay in between. The CDR3 consists of 16 residues. The CDR3 spells CASSLDGRGPQTPLHF. In nucleotides, the CDR3 is TGCGCCAGCAGCTTGGATGGCAGGGGACCCCAAACACCCCTCCACTTT.

The gene calls are TRBV27 and TRBJ2-2; D call uncertain. Trimming cost V 6 bases and J 5 bases, with 7 bases left between them. This CDR3 has 12 amino acids. Per germline, CDR1 MNHEY and CDR2 SMNVEV (reference sequence). DNA for the CDR3: TGTGCCAGCAGGCAGGCTACCGGGGAGCTGTTTTTT. This codes for CASRQATGELFF.

The chain carries TRBV6-5 and TRBJ2-2; no clear D. The CDR3 is 13 amino acids. The ends were cut back, 0 bases at V and 4 bases at J, with 3 bases in the middle. The germline V gene encodes CDR1 MNHEY and CDR2 SVGAGI. CDR3 DNA sequence: TGTGCCAGCAGTTACTCTAGCACCGGGGAGCTGTTTTTT. Translated, it gives CASSYSSTGELFF.

This chain uses TRBV7-9 with TRBJ1-2, with 7 bases that match TRBD1. Germline CDR1 reads SEHNR; CDR2 reads FQNEAQ (reference sequence). The V segment lost 5 bases and the J segment 7 bases; nucleotides outside the gene matches: 7. The CDR3 consists of 13 residues. The CDR3 loop reads CASSIRQGRGYTF. The CDR3 coding sequence is TGTGCCAGCAGCATACGACAGGGCCGTGGCTACACCTTC.

The chain joins TRBV7-6 to TRBJ2-1; TRBD1 agrees at 11 bases. The germline V gene encodes CDR1 SGHVS and CDR2 FNYEAQ. V dropped 6 bases and J dropped 9; count of bases not matched to a gene: 7. The CDR3 sequence is 14 residues long. In DNA, the CDR3 is TGTGCCAGCAGTCCCGGGACAGGGGGTATTGAGCAGTTCTTC. As protein: CASSPGTGGIEQFF.

V and J are TRBV7-9 and TRBJ2-3; 7 nucleotides line up with TRBD1. CDR3 length: 16 residues. Germline V gene sequence: CDR1 SEHNR, CDR2 FQNEAQ (reference sequence). V dropped 5 bases and J dropped 0; count of bases not matched to a gene: 8. The DNA of the CDR3 is TGTGCCAGCAGCGACATCGGACAGGATAGCACAGATACGCAGTATTTT. This translates into CASSDIGQDSTDTQYF. Together with reference TRBV7-9 and TRBJ2-3, the CDR3 gives the full variable domain: DTGVSQNPRHKITKRGQNVTFRCDPISEHNRLYWYRQTLGQGPEFLTYFQNEAQLEKSRLLSDRFSAERPKGSFSTLEIQRTEQGDSAMYLCASSDIGQDSTDTQYFGPGTRLTVL.

The V and J genes are TRBV5-1 and TRBJ2-7; the D gene is possibly TRBD1 (6 bases). The V end was cut by 0 bases, the J end by 6 bases, with 16 bases between. The CDR3 loop spans 15 amino acids. From germline, CDR1 is SGHRS and CDR2 YFSETQ. CDR3 sequence (DNA): TGCGCCAGCAGCTTGGTACCAGGGGACGGTCGCGAGCAGTACTTC. Encoded protein: CASSLVPGDGREQYF.

CDR3 loop: CASSFQGAGGTDTQYF. The CDR3 bases are TGTGCCAGCAGCTTCCAGGGAGCGGGGGGCACAGATACGCAGTATTTT. The V gene is TRBV7-9, the J gene TRBJ2-3, with 8 bases identical to TRBD2. The CDR3 length is 16 residues. The germline CDR1 and CDR2 sequences are SEHNR and FQNEAQ (reference sequence). Trimming took 3 bases from V and 1 from J; bases not matched to a gene: 6. Full variable domain (remainder filled in from reference TRBV7-9 and TRBJ2-3): DTGVSQNPRHKITKRGQNVTFRCDPISEHNRLYWYRQTLGQGPEFLTYFQNEAQLEKSRLLSDRFSAERPKGSFSTLEIQRTEQGDSAMYLCASSFQGAGGTDTQYFGPGTRLTVL.

This chain joins TRBV5-5 and TRBJ2-5; 7 nucleotides agree with TRBD1. After removal of 4 bases from V and 2 bases from J, the junction contained 8 bases not matched to a gene. Germline V gene sequence: CDR1 SGHKS, CDR2 YYEKEE (reference sequence). The CDR3 runs to 15 residues. Here the CDR3 DNA reads TGTGCCAGCAGCCCGTTCGGACAGGTACAAGAGACCCAGTACTTC. Protein sequence: CASSPFGQVQETQYF.

The chain employs TRBV5-4 and TRBJ2-7; 8 bases map to TRBD2. The CDR3 sequence is 14 residues long. The V gene's germline CDR1 is SGHNT and CDR2 YYREEE (reference sequence). Trimming cost V 2 bases and J 3 bases; bases outside gene matches: 4. DNA of the CDR3: TGTGCCAGCAGCTTCGGTACTAGCGGCTACGAGCAGTACTTC. Translating it yields CASSFGTSGYEQYF.

The chain links TRBV6-1 to TRBJ1-2, with D possibly TRBD1 on 5 matching bases. The CDR3 extends over 17 amino acids. Trimming removed 1 base from V and 3 bases from J, with 18 bases in between. Germline loops: CDR1 MNHNS, CDR2 SASEGT. The CDR3 DNA reads as TGTGCCAGCAGTGAAGTGGTGTCGACAGCTCTCTACTATGGCTACACCTTC. This encodes CASSEVVSTALYYGYTF.

This sequence joins TRBV6-6 and TRBJ2-7, with 9 bases lining up with TRBD2. Germline V lookup: CDR1 MNHNY, CDR2 SVGAGI (reference sequence). J lost 2 bases, V lost 7 bases, and 6 bases had no gene match. The CDR3 totals 14 residues. CDR3 residues: CASTSGGPAYEQYF. The CDR3 nucleotides are TGTGCCAGCACCAGCGGGGGGCCCGCCTACGAGCAGTACTTC.

The genes are TRBV27 and TRBJ2-7; TRBD2 agrees at 8 bases. The CDR3 covers 14 residues. V dropped 6 bases and J dropped 0; count of bases not matched to a gene: 4. Germline CDR1 reads MNHEY; CDR2 reads SMNVEV (reference sequence). CDR3 coding DNA: TGTGCCAGCAGATTCGGGGGGGCCTCCTACGAGCAGTACTTC. Translated, it gives CASRFGGASYEQYF.

This chain connects TRBV6-1 to TRBJ2-7; 10 nucleotides agree with TRBD1. Germline assignment: CDR1 MNHNS and CDR2 SASEGT. The CDR3 has 15 residues. Trimming removed 8 bases from V and 5 bases from J; junction bases left unmatched: 12. The CDR3 DNA sequence: TGTGCCAGCGCCCAAGGACAGGGGGTCAATGACGAGCAGTACTTC. Translating gives CASAQGQGVNDEQYF.

This chain joins TRBV19 and TRBJ2-3; D gene uncertain. The CDR3 spans 14 residues. Trimming cost V 3 bases and J 5 bases, with 12 bases left between them. Germline lookup yields CDR1 LNHDA and CDR2 SQIVND (reference sequence). The CDR3 DNA sequence: TGTGCCAGTAGTATGGTGGTAGGCGGAGATACGCAGTATTTT. Residues: CASSMVVGGDTQYF.

V usage is TRBV14 and J usage is TRBJ2-1, with 9 nucleotides matching TRBD1. CDR1 and CDR2 from the germline V gene are SGHDN and FVKESK. Trimming at V came to 0 bases and at J to 8 bases, leaving 5 bases not matched to a gene. The CDR3 is made up of 15 amino acids. CDR3 region: CASSQDRQGGHEQFF. The DNA of the CDR3 is TGTGCCAGCAGCCAAGATCGACAGGGGGGGCATGAGCAGTTCTTC.

The chain links TRBV7-6 to TRBJ2-7; no clear D. The germline gives CDR1 SGHVS, CDR2 FNYEAQ. This CDR3 spans 13 amino acids. Trimming took off 4 bases at V and 4 bases at J, with 11 bases between the two ends. The CDR3 bases are TGTGCCAGCAGCTCCCCTAGTAGTTACGAGCAGTACTTC. Residues: CASSSPSSYEQYF.

The chain has TRBV7-6 and TRBJ2-7, with D perhaps matching TRBD2 (6 bases). The ends were cut back, 2 bases at V and 1 base at J, with 15 bases in the middle. Germline lookup yields CDR1 SGHVS and CDR2 FNYEAQ. The CDR3 has 16 residues. The DNA of the CDR3 is TGTGCCAGCAGCTTAACCGGGGGTCGATCTTCCTACGAGCAGTACTTC. Translating gives CASSLTGGRSSYEQYF.

The chain links TRBV7-6 to TRBJ1-1, with 8 bases lining up with TRBD1. Germline V gene lookup returns CDR1 SGHVS and CDR2 FNYEAQ. Unmatched junction bases numbered 7, after V lost 5 bases and J lost 5 bases. CDR3 size: 14 residues. CDR3: CASSPTGGGTEAFF. The CDR3 DNA reads as TGTGCCAGCAGCCCAACAGGGGGTGGGACTGAAGCTTTCTTT. The full variable domain, with the rest looked up from reference TRBV7-6 and TRBJ1-1, is GAGVSQSPRYKVTKRGQDVALRCDPISGHVSLYWYRQALGQGPEFLTYFNYEAQQDKSGLPNDRFSAERPEGSISTLTIQRTEQRDSAMYRCASSPTGGGTEAFFGQGTRLTVV.

This clone was found once. The chain is built from TRBV14 and TRBJ1-2, with unresolved D. CDR1 and CDR2 (germline): SGHDN, FVKESK. V lost 4 bases to trimming and J lost 1 base, with 10 bases between them. This CDR3 contains 14 residues. The CDR3 protein is CASSPQSFNYGYTF. For the CDR3, the DNA is TGTGCCAGCAGCCCACAGTCTTTTAACTATGGCTACACCTTC.

V gene TRBV4-1 combines with J gene TRBJ1-1; 8 bases line up with TRBD1. The V segment lost 0 bases and the J segment 6 bases; nucleotides outside the gene matches: 6. This CDR3 is 15 amino acids long. CDR1 and CDR2 from the germline V gene are MGHRA and YSYEKL. As DNA, the CDR3 is TGCGCCAGCAGCCAAGAATGGTCAGGGGGCCCTGAAGCTTTCTTT. This gives the protein CASSQEWSGGPEAFF.

This clone has a single count. The chain joins TRBV4-3 to TRBJ2-3, with 7 bases lining up with TRBD2. The CDR3 is made up of 16 amino acids. V gave up 0 bases and J gave up 3 bases; unmatched junction bases: 6. The germline CDR1 and CDR2 sequences are LGHNA and YSLEER. CDR3 bases: TGCGCCAGCAGCCAAGACTACGGGCGGGAGACAGATACGCAGTATTTT. It codes for CASSQDYGRETDTQYF.

This clone turned up a few times. This chain uses TRBV7-9 with TRBJ2-7; D may be TRBD1 (5 bases). Trimming cost V 6 bases and J 2 bases, with 11 bases left between them. This CDR3 has 13 residues. Germline V gene lookup returns CDR1 SEHNR and CDR2 FQNEAQ (reference sequence). The CDR3 protein is CASSPTVTYEQYF. The CDR3, as DNA: TGTGCCAGCAGTCCGACAGTTACCTACGAGCAGTACTTC.